The 31 T cell receptor beta chains below were found in one sample sequenced in a study of T cell repertoires in cytomegalovirus infection. MiXCR was run by TCRdb on the reads, yielding one entry per CDR3 protein. The sample carries some 700,000 distinct CDR3 sequences, 30% to 35% recorded once. These receptors' antigens are unknown. Here the sequenced sample was cultured PBMCs, taken from culture after CMV antigen stimulation. The receptors were sampled from a human donor in good health (CMV status not recorded). Some clones in this sample may be carry-over from other donors' samples.

The chain couples TRBV7-2 to TRBJ2-3; TRBD2 aligns across 9 bases. Trimming removed 2 bases from V and 5 bases from J; junction bases left unmatched: 5. Per germline, CDR1 SGHTA and CDR2 FQGNSA. The CDR3 sequence is 15 residues long. The CDR3 region is CASSLPSGIGDTQYF. The CDR3 DNA reads TGTGCCAGCAGCTTACCTAGCGGGATCGGAGATACGCAGTATTTT.

This clonotype was detected many times. The chain combines TRBV7-2 with TRBJ2-5, with D hard to call. There are 13 residues in the CDR3. V lost 3 bases and J 2 bases, leaving 7 bases between the germline ends. Germline CDR1 is SGHTA and CDR2 is FQGNSA. CDR3 in DNA: TGTGCCAGCAGCTTTGGGTATCAAGAGACCCAGTACTTC. Translation: CASSFGYQETQYF.

The table lists this clonotype with many counts. The gene calls are TRBV7-2 and TRBJ1-2, with D unclear. Germline V gives CDR1 SGHTA, CDR2 FQGNSA. The V and J ends lost 1 base and 8 bases respectively, with 11 bases between them. This CDR3 is built from 13 residues. The CDR3 protein is CASSLVAGVGYTF. DNA of the CDR3: TGTGCCAGCAGCTTAGTTGCGGGCGTGGGCTACACCTTC.

This rearrangement joins TRBV7-2 to TRBJ2-7, with D maybe TRBD1 (6 bases). CDR3 length equals 15 residues. Germline values: CDR1 SGHTA, CDR2 FQGNSA. Between the trimmed V and J ends, which lost 2 bases and 1 base, there was a span of 12 bases. CDR3 sequence: CASSLKGDKSYEQYF. The CDR3 nucleotides read TGTGCCAGCAGCTTAAAAGGGGACAAGTCCTACGAGCAGTACTTC.

This sequence joins TRBV6-5 and TRBJ2-3; TRBD2 matches 9 bases. This CDR3 spans 13 amino acids. J was trimmed by 8 bases and V by 0 bases; bases with no gene match: 0. CDR1 and CDR2 from the germline V gene are MNHEY and SVGAGI. CDR3 protein: CASSYSTSGTQYF. The CDR3 DNA sequence: TGTGCCAGCAGTTACTCGACTAGCGGTACGCAGTATTTT.

This chain uses TRBV27 with TRBJ2-5; D may be TRBD2 (6 bases). CDR3 length: 14 amino acids. The V gene lost 5 bases and the J gene lost 0 bases, with 10 bases spanning the gap. Germline values: CDR1 MNHEY, CDR2 SMNVEV (reference sequence). CDR3 region: CASSPSANQETQYF. The CDR3 DNA reads TGTGCCAGCAGTCCTAGCGCAAACCAAGAGACCCAGTACTTC.

The rearrangement links TRBV27 to TRBJ1-3; 9 bases are shared with TRBD1. Germline lookup yields CDR1 MNHEY and CDR2 SMNVEV (reference sequence). The CDR3 has 18 residues. Trimming at V came to 6 bases and at J to 0 bases, leaving 12 bases not matched to a gene. The CDR3 region is CASRYRGPQPHSGNTIYF. The CDR3, as DNA: TGTGCCAGCAGATACAGGGGGCCTCAACCTCACTCTGGAAACACCATATATTTT.

This clonotype has a handful of counts. CDR3 loop: CASSTTGGNSPLHF. CDR3 coding DNA: TGTGCCAGCAGCACTACAGGGGGGAATTCACCCCTCCACTTT. The V and J genes are TRBV7-2 and TRBJ1-6; TRBD1 agrees at 8 bases. Trimming cost V 5 bases and J 7 bases; bases outside gene matches: 4. This CDR3 comprises 14 residues. Germline-derived CDR1 and CDR2 are SGHTA and FQGNSA.

This clonotype appeared once. The J gene is TRBJ2-7, the V gene TRBV4-3, with D possibly being TRBD1 or TRBD2 (7 bases each). With 4 bases removed from V and 1 base from J, the gap between germline ends came to 20 bases. CDR1 is LGHNA and CDR2 is YSLEER in the germline V gene. The CDR3 runs 17 residues. The CDR3 DNA is TGCGCCAGCAGCCGCCTTCAGGGGGGGGGAAATTCCTACGAGCAGTACTTC. Translating it yields CASSRLQGGGNSYEQYF.

This clonotype turned up a few times. This sequence joins TRBV11-1 and TRBJ2-4; 7 bases line up with TRBD2. The germline CDR1 and CDR2 sequences are SGHAT and FQDESV (reference sequence). The CDR3 consists of 17 residues. The trim removed 3 bases at V and 0 bases at J, leaving 8 bases unmatched. CDR3 in DNA: TGTGCCAGCAGCTTCGTCGTACCGGGGGGAGCCAAAAACATTCAGTACTTC. As protein: CASSFVVPGGAKNIQYF.

The V gene is TRBV19, the J gene TRBJ2-1, with no clear D. V dropped 1 base and J dropped 4 bases, with 8 bases sitting between them. CDR3 size: 14 residues. The germline CDR1 and CDR2 sequences are LNHDA and SQIVND (reference sequence). The CDR3 coding sequence is TGTGCCAGTAGTATAGTGGCAGTTTACAATGAGCAGTTCTTC. This sequence encodes CASSIVAVYNEQFF.

This clonotype was seen only a few times. J is TRBJ1-5 and V is TRBV6-6; D not certain. From germline, CDR1 is MNHNY and CDR2 SVGAGI (reference sequence). V was cut by 5 bases and J by 4 bases, with 18 bases left in between. CDR3 length: 16 residues. The CDR3 region is CASSVMYGVENQPQHF. In DNA, the CDR3 is TGTGCCAGCAGTGTAATGTATGGGGTGGAGAATCAGCCCCAGCATTTT.

The chain recombines TRBV7-9 with TRBJ1-2, with D hard to call. The CDR3 has 14 amino acids. The germline CDR1 and CDR2 sequences are SEHNR and FQNEAQ (reference sequence). V gave up 5 bases and J gave up 5 bases, with 15 bases separating them. The CDR3 spells CASSPPGKWYGYTF. In DNA, the CDR3 is TGTGCCAGCAGCCCACCGGGGAAGTGGTATGGCTACACCTTC.

This clonotype appeared a few times. This sequence joins TRBV6-1 and TRBJ1-2; TRBD1 agrees at 7 bases. Germline trimming cut 1 base from V and 8 bases from J; bases unmatched to any gene: 10. The CDR3 is 15 amino acids. The germline gives CDR1 MNHNS, CDR2 SASEGT. The CDR3 sequence: CASSEGQGPTQGYTF. The DNA of the CDR3 is TGTGCCAGCAGTGAAGGACAGGGACCCACTCAGGGCTACACCTTC.

This clonotype came up once. The conserved final phenylalanine or tryptophan is absent from the CDR3, which likely points to a read error. The gene calls are TRBV20-1 and TRBJ2-5; 7 bases are a match to TRBD2. The germline CDR1 and CDR2 sequences are DFQATT and SNEGSKA (reference sequence). Germline trimming cut 3 bases from V and 2 bases from J; bases unmatched to any gene: 3. The CDR3 has 13 amino acids. Written as DNA, the CDR3 is TGCAGTGCTAGTTGGCGGGGGCAAGAGACCCAGTACGTC. Protein sequence: CSASWRGQETQYV.

This clonotype was counted only a few times. The chain carries TRBV6-2 or TRBV6-3 and TRBJ1-1; 10 nucleotides align to TRBD1. The germline gives CDR1 MNHEY, CDR2 SVGEGT. The V gene end was trimmed by 10 bases and the J gene end by 8 bases; junction bases not matched to a gene: 10. This CDR3 has 13 residues. Written as DNA, the CDR3 is TGTGCCACCGGGGACAGGGGCCCGCACGAAGCTTTCTTT. This encodes CATGDRGPHEAFF.

This rearrangement joins TRBV30 to TRBJ1-2, with unresolved D. This CDR3 comprises 13 residues. The germline gives CDR1 GTSNPN, CDR2 SVGIG (reference sequence). V lost 3 bases and J 3 bases, leaving 11 bases between the germline ends. The CDR3 bases are TGTGCCTGGAGCGAAAGAGTGGACTATGGCTACACCTTC. Translated, it gives CAWSERVDYGYTF.

In its sample, this clonotype was seen a few times. This chain connects TRBV27 to TRBJ2-5; 7 nucleotides agree with TRBD1. V was clipped by 4 bases and J by 4 bases; unmatched bases: 6. The V gene's germline CDR1 is MNHEY and CDR2 SMNVEV (reference sequence). The CDR3 length is 14 residues. In DNA form, the CDR3 reads TGTGCCAGCAGTTACAGGGGTTTCGGAGAGACCCAGTACTTC. As protein: CASSYRGFGETQYF.

Here the CDR3 reads CASSLGKLKAFF. For the CDR3, the DNA is TGTGCCAGCAGTTTGGGGAAACTTAAAGCTTTCTTT. V and J are TRBV12-3 or TRBV12-4 and TRBJ1-1; D is undetermined. The CDR3 is made up of 12 amino acids. Trimming took off 3 bases at V and 9 bases at J, with 11 bases between the two ends.

Only a few counts were recorded for this clonotype. This sequence joins TRBV20-1 and TRBJ1-3; no clear D gene. CDR3 length: 15 amino acids. Germline CDR1 is DFQATT and CDR2 is SNEGSKA (reference sequence). The V and J ends lost 0 bases and 1 base respectively, with 10 bases between them. CDR3 protein: CSARDDIGSGNTIYF. CDR3 DNA: TGCAGTGCTAGAGACGATATCGGGTCTGGAAACACCATATATTTT.

The J gene is TRBJ2-2, the V gene TRBV5-5, with a possible D match to TRBD1 (5 bases). The V gene lost 6 bases and the J gene lost 2 bases, with 11 bases spanning the gap. Germline V gene sequence: CDR1 SGHKS, CDR2 YYEKEE (reference sequence). The CDR3 contains 14 residues. This CDR3 reads CASTWTPNTGELFF. The CDR3 DNA reads as TGTGCCAGCACCTGGACACCTAACACCGGGGAGCTGTTTTTT. The full variable domain, in which reference TRBV5-5 and TRBJ2-2 provide the parts outside the CDR3, is DAGVTQSPTHLIKTRGQQVTLRCSPISGHKSVSWYQQVLGQGPQFIFQYYEKEERGRGNFPDRFSARQFPNYSSELNVNALLLGDSALYLCASTWTPNTGELFFGEGSRLTVL.

This clonotype showed up just a few times. This sequence joins TRBV19 and TRBJ1-5; tentative D call: TRBD1 (6 bases). This CDR3 has 17 residues. The germline CDR1 and CDR2 sequences are LNHDA and SQIVND (reference sequence). V was trimmed by 1 base and J by 7 bases, leaving 20 bases between them. CDR3 sequence: CASSIVRTGAWEQPQHF. In DNA, the CDR3 is TGTGCCAGTAGTATAGTAAGGACGGGGGCGTGGGAGCAGCCCCAGCATTTT.

The chain has TRBV28 and TRBJ1-6; D may be TRBD1 (6 bases). CDR3 length: 14 residues. V lost 6 bases to trimming and J lost 6 bases, with 12 bases between them. The germline V gene has CDR1 MDHEN and CDR2 SYDVKM. DNA of the CDR3: TGTGCCAGCAGCATCCCAGGGGCTAATTCACCCCTCCACTTT. Encoded protein: CASSIPGANSPLHF.

In its sample, this clonotype was seen a few times. J is TRBJ2-2 and V is TRBV12-3 or TRBV12-4; 10 bases line up with TRBD1. V shed 5 bases and J 3 bases; nucleotides not matched to a gene: 3. CDR3 length: 15 residues. The CDR3 region is CASSTGTGDTGELFF. CDR3 DNA sequence: TGTGCCAGCAGTACCGGGACAGGGGACACCGGGGAGCTGTTTTTT.

The V gene is TRBV6-5, the J gene TRBJ2-7; 11 bases are a match to TRBD1. Germline CDR1 reads MNHEY; CDR2 reads SVGAGI. The CDR3 sequence is 15 residues long. Trimming at V came to 6 bases and at J to 2 bases, leaving 6 bases not matched to a gene. The CDR3 DNA is TGTGCCAGCAGGACCGGACAGGGGGCTCCCTACGAGCAGTACTTC. Translating it yields CASRTGQGAPYEQYF.

The DNA for the CDR3 is TGTGCCAGCAGTACTCAAATAGATCGCGAGCAGTTCTTC. Translating gives CASSTQIDREQFF. J is TRBJ2-1 and V is TRBV7-6; unclear D gene. Germline CDR1 and CDR2: SGHVS and FNYEAQ. V lost 6 bases, J lost 10 bases, and 16 bases lay in between. The CDR3 covers 13 residues.

This clonotype came up a few times. The CDR3 loop reads CATTPWEGGAQFF. The CDR3 region has the DNA TGTGCCACAACCCCGTGGGAGGGGGGCGCACAGTTCTTC. This chain connects TRBV19 to TRBJ2-1; D may be TRBD2 (7 bases). There are 13 residues in the CDR3. The V end was cut by 10 bases, the J end by 13 bases, with 23 bases between. Germline CDR1 reads LNHDA; CDR2 reads SQIVND (reference sequence).

This sequence joins TRBV7-2 and TRBJ1-6, with 9 nucleotides matching TRBD1. This CDR3 is 15 amino acids long. After removal of 1 base from V and 8 bases from J, the junction contained 3 bases not matched to a gene. Germline V lookup: CDR1 SGHTA, CDR2 FQGNSA. CDR3 DNA: TGTGCCAGCAGCTTAGGGGGACAGGGATATTCACCCCTCCACTTT. As protein: CASSLGGQGYSPLHF. Drawing the rest from reference TRBV7-2 and TRBJ1-6, the complete variable domain is GAGVSQSPSNKVTEKGKDVELRCDPISGHTALYWYRQSLGQGLEFLIYFQGNSAPDKSGLPSDRFSAERTGGSVSTLTIQRTQQEDSAVYLCASSLGGQGYSPLHFGNGTRLTVT.

This chain joins TRBV5-1 and TRBJ1-2; TRBD1 matches at 7 bases. Losses at the gene ends were 0 bases for V and 5 bases for J; bases not matched to a gene: 10. CDR3 size: 16 residues. CDR1 is SGHRS, CDR2 YFSETQ, per germline. In DNA, the CDR3 is TGCGCCAGCAGCTTGGGCGGGACAGCAATTAAGTATGGCTACACCTTC. Translation gives CASSLGGTAIKYGYTF. The full variable domain, rest sourced from reference TRBV5-1 and TRBJ1-2, is KAGVTQTPRYLIKTRGQQVTLSCSPISGHRSVSWYQQTPGQGLQFLFEYFSETQRNKGNFPGRFSGRQFSNSRSEMNVSTLELGDSALYLCASSLGGTAIKYGYTFGSGTRLTVV.

The table lists this clonotype with a few counts. J is TRBJ2-2 and V is TRBV6-1, with 7 bases matching TRBD2. The CDR3 length is 14 residues. Germline values: CDR1 MNHNS, CDR2 SASEGT. The J segment lost 5 bases and the V segment lost 1 base, leaving 1 base of the junction unmatched. Here the CDR3 DNA reads TGTGCCAGCAGTGAAGTGGGGGGGACCGGGGAGCTGTTTTTT. It translates to CASSEVGGTGELFF.

This clonotype was found many times. J is TRBJ2-7 and V is TRBV7-2; 7 bases map to TRBD2. This CDR3 region has 15 residues. The germline V gene has CDR1 SGHTA and CDR2 FQGNSA. V lost 10 bases, J lost 7 bases, and 19 bases stayed unmatched. CDR3 nucleotide sequence: TGTGCCACCGGCCTGCTTAGCGGGTACTCGGGAGAGCAGTACTTC. It encodes CATGLLSGYSGEQYF.